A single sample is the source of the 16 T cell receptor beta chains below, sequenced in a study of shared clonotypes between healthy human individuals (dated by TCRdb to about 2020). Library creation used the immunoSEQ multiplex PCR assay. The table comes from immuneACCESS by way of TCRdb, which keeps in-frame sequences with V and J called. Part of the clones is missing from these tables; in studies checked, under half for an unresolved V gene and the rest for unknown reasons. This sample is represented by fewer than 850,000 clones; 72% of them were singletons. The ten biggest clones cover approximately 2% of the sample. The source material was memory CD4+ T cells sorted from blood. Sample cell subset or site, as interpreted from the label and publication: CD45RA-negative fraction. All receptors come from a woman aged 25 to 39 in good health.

The CDR3 sequence is CASSITGGPEKLFF. The CDR3 coding sequence is TGTGCCAGTAGTATTACAGGGGGCCCGGAAAAACTGTTTTTT. The chain recombines TRBV19 with TRBJ1-4; 9 bases line up with TRBD1. The CDR3 sequence is 14 residues long. CDR1 and CDR2 from the germline V gene are LNHDA and SQIVND (reference sequence). V was pared by 3 bases and J by 8 bases, with 4 bases of the junction left unmatched.

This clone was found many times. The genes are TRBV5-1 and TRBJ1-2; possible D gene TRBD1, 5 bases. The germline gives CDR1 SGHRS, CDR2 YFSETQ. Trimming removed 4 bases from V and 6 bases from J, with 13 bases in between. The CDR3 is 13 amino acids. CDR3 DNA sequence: TGCGCCAGCAGCGACTCTCCCAGGGATGGCTACACCTTC. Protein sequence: CASSDSPRDGYTF. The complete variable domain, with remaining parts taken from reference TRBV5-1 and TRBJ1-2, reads KAGVTQTPRYLIKTRGQQVTLSCSPISGHRSVSWYQQTPGQGLQFLFEYFSETQRNKGNFPGRFSGRQFSNSRSEMNVSTLELGDSALYLCASSDSPRDGYTFGSGTRLTVV.

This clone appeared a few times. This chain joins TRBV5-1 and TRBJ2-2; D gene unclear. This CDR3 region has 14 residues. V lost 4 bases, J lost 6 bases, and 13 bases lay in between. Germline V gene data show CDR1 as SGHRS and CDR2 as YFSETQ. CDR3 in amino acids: CASSVNYQAGELFF. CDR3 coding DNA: TGCGCCAGCAGCGTGAACTATCAGGCCGGGGAGCTGTTTTTT.

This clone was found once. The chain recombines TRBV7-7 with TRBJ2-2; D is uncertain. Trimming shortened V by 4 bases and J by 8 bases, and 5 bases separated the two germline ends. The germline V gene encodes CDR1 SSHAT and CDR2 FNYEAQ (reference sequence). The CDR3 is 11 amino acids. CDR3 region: CASSSQGELFF. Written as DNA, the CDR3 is TGTGCCAGCAGCTCGCAAGGGGAGCTGTTTTTT.

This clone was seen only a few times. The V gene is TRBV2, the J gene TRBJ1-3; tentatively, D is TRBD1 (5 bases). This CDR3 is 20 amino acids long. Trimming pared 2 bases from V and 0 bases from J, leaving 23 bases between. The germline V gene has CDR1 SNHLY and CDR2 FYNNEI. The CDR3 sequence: CASSEILTPWGRSSGNTIYF. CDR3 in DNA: TGTGCCAGCAGTGAAATACTAACACCCTGGGGCCGGAGCTCTGGAAACACCATATATTTT.

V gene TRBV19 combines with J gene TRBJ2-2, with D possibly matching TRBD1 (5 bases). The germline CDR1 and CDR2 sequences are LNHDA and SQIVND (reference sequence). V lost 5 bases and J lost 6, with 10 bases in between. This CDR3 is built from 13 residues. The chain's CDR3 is CASSVGQAGELFF. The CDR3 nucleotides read TGTGCCAGTAGTGTCGGACAAGCCGGGGAGCTGTTTTTT.

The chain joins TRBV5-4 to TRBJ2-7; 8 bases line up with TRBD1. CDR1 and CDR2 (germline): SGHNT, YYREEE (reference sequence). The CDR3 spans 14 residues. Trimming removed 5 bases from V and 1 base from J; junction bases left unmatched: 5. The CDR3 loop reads CASRAGQGSYEQYF. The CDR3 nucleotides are TGTGCCAGCAGGGCCGGACAGGGTTCCTACGAGCAGTACTTC.

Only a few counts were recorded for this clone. CDR3 sequence reads: CASSQGVGTGENIQYF. CDR3 DNA sequence: TGTGCCAGCAGCCAAGGGGTTGGGACAGGGGAAAACATTCAGTACTTC. The chain recombines TRBV14 with TRBJ2-4, with 10 nucleotides matching TRBD1. The CDR3 loop spans 16 amino acids. With V trimmed by 1 base and J by 5 bases, 5 bases remained unmatched. Per the germline V gene, CDR1 is SGHDN and CDR2 is FVKESK.

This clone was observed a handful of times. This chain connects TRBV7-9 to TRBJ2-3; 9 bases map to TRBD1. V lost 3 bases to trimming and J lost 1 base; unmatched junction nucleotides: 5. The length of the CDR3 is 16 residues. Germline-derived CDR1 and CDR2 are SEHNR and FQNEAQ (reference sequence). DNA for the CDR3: TGTGCCAGCAGCTTCTACAGGGGGCGCGGCACAGATACGCAGTATTTT. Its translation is CASSFYRGRGTDTQYF.

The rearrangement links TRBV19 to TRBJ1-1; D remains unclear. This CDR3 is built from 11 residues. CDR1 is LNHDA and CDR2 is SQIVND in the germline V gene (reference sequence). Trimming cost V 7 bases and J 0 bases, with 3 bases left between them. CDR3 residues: CASNLNTEAFF. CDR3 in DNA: TGTGCCAGTAACTTGAACACTGAAGCTTTCTTT.

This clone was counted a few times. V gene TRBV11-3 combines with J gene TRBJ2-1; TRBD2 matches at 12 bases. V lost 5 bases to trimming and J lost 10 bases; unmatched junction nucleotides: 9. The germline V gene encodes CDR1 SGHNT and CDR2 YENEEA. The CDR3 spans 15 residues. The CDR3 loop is CASSQGLAGTPEQFF. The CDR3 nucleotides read TGTGCCAGCAGCCAGGGACTAGCGGGTACGCCGGAGCAGTTCTTC.

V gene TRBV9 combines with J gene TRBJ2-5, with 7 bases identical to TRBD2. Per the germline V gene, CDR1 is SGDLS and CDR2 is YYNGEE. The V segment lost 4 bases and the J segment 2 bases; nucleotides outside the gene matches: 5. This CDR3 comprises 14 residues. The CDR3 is CASSPGGYQETQYF. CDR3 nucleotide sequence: TGTGCCAGCAGCCCCGGGGGGTATCAAGAGACCCAGTACTTC.

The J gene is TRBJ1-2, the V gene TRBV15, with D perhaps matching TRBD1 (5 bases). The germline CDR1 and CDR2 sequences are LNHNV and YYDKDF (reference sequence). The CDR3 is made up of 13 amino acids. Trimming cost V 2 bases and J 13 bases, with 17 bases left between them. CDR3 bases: TGTGCCACCAGCAGATCGGGGACCCAGGGTTGCACCTTC. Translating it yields CATSRSGTQGCTF.

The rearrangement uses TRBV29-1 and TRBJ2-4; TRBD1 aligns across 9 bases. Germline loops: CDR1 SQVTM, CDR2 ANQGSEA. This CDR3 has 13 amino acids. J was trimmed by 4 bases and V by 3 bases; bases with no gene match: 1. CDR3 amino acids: CSVEDRGKNIQYF. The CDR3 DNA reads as TGCAGCGTTGAGGACAGGGGAAAAAACATTCAGTACTTC.

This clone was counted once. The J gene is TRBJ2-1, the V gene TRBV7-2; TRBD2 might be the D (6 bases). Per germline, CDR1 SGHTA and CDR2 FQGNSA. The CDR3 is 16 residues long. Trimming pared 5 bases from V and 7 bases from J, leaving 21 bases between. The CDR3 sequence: CASSLRPPGSTNEQFF. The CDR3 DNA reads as TGTGCCAGCAGCCTACGCCCACCCGGGAGTACAAATGAGCAGTTCTTC. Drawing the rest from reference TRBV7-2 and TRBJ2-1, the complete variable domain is GAGVSQSPSNKVTEKGKDVELRCDPISGHTALYWYRQSLGQGLEFLIYFQGNSAPDKSGLPSDRFSAERTGGSVSTLTIQRTQQEDSAVYLCASSLRPPGSTNEQFFGPGTRLTVL.

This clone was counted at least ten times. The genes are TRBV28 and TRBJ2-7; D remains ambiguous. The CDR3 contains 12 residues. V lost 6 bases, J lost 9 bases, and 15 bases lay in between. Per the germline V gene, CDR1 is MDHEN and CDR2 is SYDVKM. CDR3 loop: CASSPTGQRQYF. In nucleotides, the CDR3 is TGTGCCAGCAGCCCCACGGGTCAAAGGCAGTACTTC.